These 25 T cell receptor beta chains came from one sample sequenced in a study of CD8 T cells in ankylosing spondylitis. Findings of the study overall: It appeared that ankylosing spondylitis blood was characterized by a TCR beta motif of under ten highly homologous variants.

These receptors lack a known antigen. Each CDR3 protein is one row after TCRdb ran MiXCR on the 5' RACE reads. The data show about 210,000 distinct CDR3 sequences, more than 5.5% seen once. Sequencing was carried out using blood, either unsorted or a sorted T cell fraction (not recorded which). The receptors stem from a male donor with ankylosing spondylitis.

The sample holds many counts of this clonotype. The rearrangement joins TRBV6-5 to TRBJ2-3; D not resolved. V was shortened by 2 bases and J by 3 bases, with 6 bases between the two germline ends. The germline V gene encodes CDR1 MNHEY and CDR2 SVGAGI. This CDR3 has 13 residues. CDR3 DNA sequence: TGTGCCAGCAGTTACCCGGATACAGATACGCAGTATTTT. This codes for CASSYPDTDTQYF.

This clonotype was counted ten times or more. V gene TRBV9 combines with J gene TRBJ2-5; 9 bases map to TRBD1. The V gene end was trimmed by 1 base and the J gene end by 5 bases; junction bases not matched to a gene: 3. Germline-derived CDR1 and CDR2 are SGDLS and YYNGEE. The CDR3 sequence is 14 residues long. CDR3 residues: CASSVRDRVETQYF. CDR3 bases: TGTGCCAGCAGCGTAAGGGACAGGGTGGAGACCCAGTACTTC.

V usage is TRBV27 and J usage is TRBJ1-1; D is ambiguous. The CDR3 is 13 amino acids. The ends were cut back, 5 bases at V and 1 base at J, with 8 bases in the middle. The germline V gene encodes CDR1 MNHEY and CDR2 SMNVEV (reference sequence). The CDR3 here is CASSDVGNTEAFF. CDR3 sequence (DNA): TGTGCCAGCAGTGACGTCGGGAACACTGAAGCTTTCTTT.

This clonotype was counted only a few times. The chain recombines TRBV15 with TRBJ2-3; no firm D call. V shed 0 bases and J shed 6 bases, with 7 bases lying between them. CDR1 LNHNV and CDR2 YYDKDF come from the germline V gene (reference sequence). This CDR3 has 13 amino acids. CDR3 in DNA: TGTGCCACCAGCAGAGATCGGGTCGATACGCAGTATTTT. Amino acid sequence: CATSRDRVDTQYF. The whole variable domain, remainder taken from reference TRBV15 and TRBJ2-3, is DAMVIQNPRYQVTQFGKPVTLSCSQTLNHNVMYWYQQKSSQAPKLLFHYYDKDFNNEADTPDNFQSRRPNTSFCFLDIRSPGLGDTAMYLCATSRDRVDTQYFGPGTRLTVL.

At least ten counts were recorded for this clonotype. The chain combines TRBV5-6 with TRBJ1-4; 7 nucleotides match TRBD1. CDR1 SGHDT and CDR2 YYEEEE come from the germline V gene. The CDR3 loop spans 15 amino acids. J was trimmed by 3 bases and V by 3 bases; bases with no gene match: 5. The CDR3, as DNA: TGTGCCAGCAGCTCGACAGGGCAGCCTAATGAAAAACTGTTTTTT. Its protein is CASSSTGQPNEKLFF. The whole variable domain, filled in from reference TRBV5-6 and TRBJ1-4, reads DAGVTQSPTHLIKTRGQQVTLRCSPKSGHDTVSWYQQALGQGPQFIFQYYEEEERQRGNFPDRFSGHQFPNYSSELNVNALLLGDSALYLCASSSTGQPNEKLFFGSGTQLSVL.

The chain carries TRBV5-5 and TRBJ2-1; TRBD2 matches 9 bases. V shed 4 bases and J 0 bases; nucleotides not matched to a gene: 5. The CDR3 contains 16 residues. In germline, CDR1 is SGHKS, CDR2 YYEKEE (reference sequence). CDR3 nucleotide sequence: TGTGCCAGCAGCAGACTAGCGGCTAGCTCCTACAATGAGCAGTTCTTC. Its protein product is CASSRLAASSYNEQFF.

In this sample, this clonotype turned up many times. In nucleotides, the CDR3 is TGTGCCAGCAGCGCCCCCCAGAGCGGGGGCCCATACAATGAGCAGTTCTTC. Its protein is CASSAPQSGGPYNEQFF. This chain uses TRBV7-2 with TRBJ2-1, with 8 bases aligning to TRBD2. V shed 5 bases, J shed 4 bases, and the junction held 13 bases outside the gene matches. The germline gives CDR1 SGHTA, CDR2 FQGNSA. The CDR3 totals 17 residues.

This clonotype was seen repeatedly, ten times or more. This sequence joins TRBV12-3 or TRBV12-4 and TRBJ1-2, with D tentatively TRBD1 (5 bases). The CDR3 sequence is 13 residues long. V lost 5 bases and J lost 6, with 13 bases in between. The CDR3 region is CASSPYLGDGYTF. The CDR3 bases are TGTGCCAGCAGTCCCTACTTAGGGGATGGCTACACCTTC.

This clonotype showed up just a few times. This chain joins TRBV6-5 and TRBJ2-3; perhaps TRBD2 as D (5 bases). The V and J ends lost 4 bases and 6 bases respectively, with 11 bases between them. The CDR3 contains 13 residues. Germline-derived CDR1 and CDR2 are MNHEY and SVGAGI. The CDR3 here is CASSWVREDTQYF. In DNA, the CDR3 is TGTGCCAGCAGTTGGGTGAGGGAGGATACGCAGTATTTT.

This clonotype was picked up many times. This chain connects TRBV3-1 to TRBJ2-7, with D tentatively TRBD1 (5 bases). CDR1 LGHDT and CDR2 YNNKEL come from the germline V gene (reference sequence). Trimming left V 4 bases short and J 2 bases short, with 15 bases between. The CDR3 runs to 15 residues. Written as DNA, the CDR3 is TGTGCCAGCAGCCTGCGGACATGGTCCACCTACGAGCAGTACTTC. It is translated as CASSLRTWSTYEQYF.

This clonotype was seen many times. CDR3 region: CASSLGTRGQIYGYTF. As DNA, the CDR3 is TGTGCCAGCAGCTTGGGAACCAGGGGGCAGATCTATGGCTACACCTTC. V gene TRBV5-5 combines with J gene TRBJ1-2, with 8 bases matching TRBD1. Germline V CDR1 and CDR2: SGHKS, YYEKEE (reference sequence). The CDR3 totals 16 residues. The J segment lost 4 bases and the V segment lost 0 bases, leaving 8 bases of the junction unmatched.

This clonotype was detected a few times. V usage is TRBV6-5 and J usage is TRBJ1-2, with a possible D match to TRBD1 (5 bases). Germline V gene data show CDR1 as MNHEY and CDR2 as SVGAGI. The CDR3 runs 14 residues. Trimming removed 4 bases at V and 5 bases at J, with 14 bases between. CDR3 nucleotides: TGTGCCAGCAGTTCCCCCGACAGCATTTATGGCTACACCTTC. This gives the protein CASSSPDSIYGYTF.

This clonotype was counted between two and nine times. The chain uses TRBV24-1 and TRBJ2-5, with no clear D. The V end was cut by 5 bases, the J end by 2 bases, with 11 bases between. From germline, CDR1 is KGHDR and CDR2 SFDVKD. This CDR3 has 14 amino acids. The CDR3 reads CATSATTFQETQYF. For the CDR3, the DNA is TGTGCCACCAGTGCGACAACATTTCAAGAGACCCAGTACTTC.

The V call is TRBV4-3, the J call TRBJ2-7, with D possibly being TRBD2 (5 bases). Germline V gene sequence: CDR1 LGHNA, CDR2 YSLEER. This CDR3 is 15 amino acids long. V lost 1 base and J 3 bases, leaving 13 bases between the germline ends. The DNA for the CDR3 is TGCGCCAGCAGCCAAGGACTAAGGGCAGACTACGAGCAGTACTTC. This codes for CASSQGLRADYEQYF.

This clonotype turned up a few times. The J gene is TRBJ1-2, the V gene TRBV2; TRBD1 matches 9 bases. The V gene's germline CDR1 is SNHLY and CDR2 FYNNEI. Germline trimming cut 6 bases from V and 8 bases from J; bases unmatched to any gene: 10. The CDR3 is made up of 14 amino acids. CDR3 in amino acids: CASSDTGGMGGYTF. The CDR3 coding sequence is TGTGCCAGCAGCGACACAGGGGGCATGGGGGGCTACACCTTC.

This clonotype was seen at least ten times. The gene calls are TRBV20-1 and TRBJ2-7, with unresolved D. CDR3 length: 12 residues. Germline assignment: CDR1 DFQATT and CDR2 SNEGSKA (reference sequence). Trimming removed 1 base at V and 3 bases at J, with 7 bases between. This chain's CDR3 is CSARGSYYEQYF. CDR3 nucleotide sequence: TGCAGTGCTAGAGGAAGCTACTACGAGCAGTACTTC.

This clonotype was recorded many times. The rearrangement links TRBV9 to TRBJ2-7, with TRBD1 identical over 11 bases. In germline, CDR1 is SGDLS, CDR2 YYNGEE. V was clipped by 3 bases and J by 0 bases; unmatched bases: 5. CDR3 length: 16 amino acids. As DNA, the CDR3 is TGTGCCAGCAGCGACCCCGGGACAGGGGGCTCCTACGAGCAGTACTTC. Translated, it gives CASSDPGTGGSYEQYF. The full variable domain, rest sourced from reference TRBV9 and TRBJ2-7, is DSGVTQTPKHLITATGQRVTLRCSPRSGDLSVYWYQQSLDQGLQFLIQYYNGEERAKGNILERFSAQQFPDLHSELNLSSLELGDSALYFCASSDPGTGGSYEQYFGPGTRLTVT.

This clonotype was recorded a few times. The chain recombines TRBV20-1 with TRBJ1-1; TRBD1 aligns across 7 bases. Germline CDR1 is DFQATT and CDR2 is SNEGSKA (reference sequence). This CDR3 is 13 amino acids long. V was clipped by 6 bases and J by 1 base; unmatched bases: 5. CDR3 protein: CSAEDRTNTEAFF. CDR3 coding DNA: TGCAGTGCAGAGGACAGGACGAACACTGAAGCTTTCTTT.

The chain uses TRBV6-1 and TRBJ1-1, with 10 bases fitting TRBD1. Trimming removed 6 bases from V and 2 bases from J; junction bases left unmatched: 9. In germline, CDR1 is MNHNS, CDR2 SASEGT. CDR3 length equals 16 residues. CDR3 residues: CASRFRTGGLNTEAFF. In DNA, the CDR3 is TGTGCCAGCAGATTTAGGACAGGGGGTTTAAACACTGAAGCTTTCTTT.

The genes are TRBV4-2 and TRBJ1-1, with D possibly TRBD1 on 5 matching bases. V lost 0 bases and J lost 1, with 21 bases in between. This CDR3 is 19 amino acids long. Germline values: CDR1 LGHNA, CDR2 YNFKEQ. In DNA form, the CDR3 reads TGTGCCAGCAGCCAAGATCTTTCATATGGGGGAGATGCGAACACTGAAGCTTTCTTT. Amino acid sequence: CASSQDLSYGGDANTEAFF.

This clonotype was seen a few times. The chain joins TRBV7-6 to TRBJ2-3; D is unresolved. Per the germline V gene, CDR1 is SGHVS and CDR2 is FNYEAQ. Trimming stripped 1 base from V and 11 bases from J, with 13 bases between. The CDR3 sequence is 13 residues long. The CDR3 is CASSLGITWGQYF. CDR3 nucleotides: TGTGCCAGCAGCTTAGGAATTACTTGGGGGCAGTATTTT.

This clonotype was recorded many times. The V call is TRBV5-1, the J call TRBJ2-5; 8 positions match TRBD2. The CDR3 consists of 15 residues. V gave up 5 bases and J gave up 5 bases; unmatched junction bases: 11. Germline CDR1 and CDR2: SGHRS and YFSETQ. CDR3 sequence reads: CASRGAGLARETQYF. The CDR3, as DNA: TGCGCCAGCAGAGGGGCCGGACTAGCTAGGGAGACCCAGTACTTC.

This clonotype was detected ten times or more. The rearrangement joins TRBV27 to TRBJ2-7, with 7 bases that match TRBD2. The trim removed 0 bases at V and 3 bases at J, leaving 2 bases unmatched. Germline CDR1 is MNHEY and CDR2 is SMNVEV (reference sequence). The CDR3 length is 14 residues. CDR3 in amino acids: CASSLSSSGYEQYF. As DNA, the CDR3 is TGTGCCAGCAGTTTATCATCTAGCGGCTACGAGCAGTACTTC.

This clonotype was counted ten times or more. The V gene is TRBV7-8, the J gene TRBJ1-1, with 7 bases identical to TRBD1. J lost 0 bases, V lost 5 bases, and 9 bases had no gene match. This CDR3 spans 16 amino acids. Looked up from germline, CDR1 is SGHVS and CDR2 is FQNEAQ. CDR3 nucleotides: TGTGCCAGCAGCGCCCGTGACAGGGTGATGAACACTGAAGCTTTCTTT. Encoded protein: CASSARDRVMNTEAFF.

Note on this clonotype: This may arise from a read error, as a much more abundant clone is one base away. This rearrangement joins TRBV4-1 to TRBJ2-3; no reliable D call. CDR1 is MGHRA, CDR2 YSYEKL, per germline. Trimming shortened V by 4 bases and J by 4 bases, and 15 bases separated the two germline ends. The CDR3 has 15 residues. The CDR3 region has the DNA TGCGCCAGCAGCCTCACGACGGCACAGCCAGATACGCAGTATTTT. Its protein is CASSLTTAQPDTQYF.